This is a list of T cell receptor beta chains from one sample in a study of blood T cell repertoires in COVID-19. Here immunoSEQ multiplex PCR was the method, and the copy in TCRdb shows in-frame clones only, minus some. Of some 220,000 clones in the sample, roughly 88% were seen once. Sequencing was performed on peripheral blood. The receptors originated from a man between 50 and 59 years old with active or convalescent COVID-19. The CDR3 runs from the conserved cysteine through the conserved F or W.

v_gene	j_gene	CDR3aa
TRBV6-6	TRBJ1-5	CASSYNRGGNYQPQHF
TRBV7-2	TRBJ2-1	CASSLKAGQGGREQFF
TRBV7-5	TRBJ1-2	CVRSTPAGMNYGYTF
TRBV10-2	TRBJ2-7	CASSEYQQTTPSYEQYF
TRBV4-2	TRBJ1-2	CASSQALTVPYGYTF
TRBV5-1	TRBJ1-1	CASSRQGVLRGTEAFF
TRBV5-4	TRBJ2-7	CASQPGGLAGGGGEQYF
TRBV6-2/TRBV6-3	TRBJ2-5	CASSYTHRDTTYQETQYF
TRBV28	TRBJ1-2	CASNAPPSPNGYTF
TRBV3-1/TRBV3-2	TRBJ1-2	CASSPDSLLGYTF
TRBV7-9	TRBJ1-1	CASSFFPVTGARDEAFF
TRBV7-2	TRBJ1-2	CASSLGRGDYYGYTF
TRBV28	TRBJ2-2	CASSQGTGGFYGELFF
TRBV28	TRBJ2-7	CASILGGLQGVTHEQYF
TRBV19	TRBJ1-1	CASSIHMNTEAFF
TRBV19	TRBJ2-1	CASRTGSDEQFF
TRBV4-1	TRBJ1-1	CASSQRVEENTEAFF
TRBV5-1	TRBJ2-5	CASSSVLDRGKETQYF
TRBV6-5	TRBJ1-2	CASSRGPGGGYTF
TRBV27	TRBJ1-5	CASSPLGQPQHF
TRBV28	TRBJ2-7	CASRKGVSYEQYF
TRBV5-1	TRBJ2-5	CASSLTDTQETQYF
TRBV12-3/TRBV12-4	TRBJ1-2	CASSLAAVGGYTF
TRBV5-6	TRBJ2-5	CASSFLPGDETQYF
TRBV5-4	TRBJ2-4	CASSSGQKNIQYF
TRBV10-2	TRBJ1-3	CASSVGRGYGNTIYF
TRBV7-9	TRBJ2-4	CASRPGGWDKNIQYF
TRBV15	TRBJ1-3	CATSRDGTVGNTIYF
TRBV5-4	TRBJ2-3	CASSPGTSGGAGDTQYF
TRBV5-1	TRBJ2-5	CASTDSQETQYF
TRBV5-1	TRBJ1-1	CASSLGWGLEAFF
TRBV9	TRBJ1-1	CASSVGQGAAGRGTEAFF
TRBV7-8	TRBJ2-6	CASSLGSTIRPSRSGANVLTF
TRBV18	TRBJ1-4	CASSQQVGREDEKLFF
TRBV7-9	TRBJ2-3	CASSRTDTQYF
TRBV7-6	TRBJ2-1	CASSLGASGNEQFF
TRBV28	TRBJ2-6	CASSLLLAGGIAGANVLTF
TRBV7-9	TRBJ2-1	CASSPGGPSSYNEQFF
TRBV7-9	TRBJ2-5	CASSLVGHGGETQYF
TRBV28	TRBJ2-2	CANSDRENTGELFF
TRBV25-1	TRBJ1-1	CASSGSGGPSVTEAFF
TRBV5-5	TRBJ1-5	CASSRVVGENQPQHF
TRBV24-1	TRBJ2-2	CATSQGANTGELFF
TRBV19	TRBJ2-3	CASSIDFARGLTDTQYF
TRBV19	TRBJ2-5	CASPPTDQETQYF
TRBV5-1	TRBJ2-1	CASSLEAGTYNEQFF
TRBV11-3	TRBJ2-7	CASSLTGGPGEQYF
TRBV28	TRBJ2-2	CASSLGLAGELFF
TRBV6-5	TRBJ1-5	CASSYSSGYQPQHF
TRBV5-1	TRBJ1-1	CASRIQGEGTEAFF
TRBV2	TRBJ2-3	CASKKFDFSTDTQYF
TRBV28	TRBJ2-1	CASSFIDWTGTHNEQFF
TRBV18	TRBJ2-7	CASSPVNNPIPQYF
TRBV29-1	TRBJ2-5	CSVSLEETQYF
TRBV7-9	TRBJ2-1	CASSPRQGRKLNEQFF
TRBV11-2	TRBJ2-2	CASSQQGGNTGELFF
TRBV25-1	TRBJ2-1	CASSDSGGFNEQFF
TRBV28	TRBJ2-3	CASSLAGLAGTDTQYF
TRBV18	TRBJ2-3	CASSRPSGRAGDTQYF
TRBV5-5	TRBJ2-1	CASSWQSGGEQFF